This TCR beta chain was obtained from a study of blood T cells in healthy people across ages. Trimming took 6 bases from V and 7 from J; bases not matched to a gene: 4. CDR3 size: 13 residues. Germline assignment: CDR1 SGHRS and CDR2 YFSETQ. With a J-beta primer mix and a sample-barcoded 5' primer, a second PCR ran 7 to 11 cycles. Per-sample output comprised a minimum of 2.5 million paired-end reads containing CDR3. TCRdb re-called the 5' RACE reads with MiXCR, one entry per CDR3 protein. The table lists 950,000 to 1,200,000 distinct CDR3 sequences, roughly two fifths of them singletons. Points from the study as a whole: Roughly linearly, TCR beta diversity per million T cells fell as age increased.

This clonotype occurred a few times. What it recognizes is unknown. Material for sequencing was blood. The V and J genes are TRBV5-1 and TRBJ2-1; 10 bases match TRBD2. The TCR originated in a young man in good health. DNA of the CDR3: TGCGCCAGCACGCCTAGCGGGGGTAATGAGCAGTTCTTC. This encodes CASTPSGGNEQFF. The entire variable domain, with the rest obtained from reference TRBV5-1 and TRBJ2-1, is as follows: KAGVTQTPRYLIKTRGQQVTLSCSPISGHRSVSWYQQTPGQGLQFLFEYFSETQRNKGNFPGRFSGRQFSNSRSEMNVSTLELGDSALYLCASTPSGGNEQFFGPGTRLTVL.